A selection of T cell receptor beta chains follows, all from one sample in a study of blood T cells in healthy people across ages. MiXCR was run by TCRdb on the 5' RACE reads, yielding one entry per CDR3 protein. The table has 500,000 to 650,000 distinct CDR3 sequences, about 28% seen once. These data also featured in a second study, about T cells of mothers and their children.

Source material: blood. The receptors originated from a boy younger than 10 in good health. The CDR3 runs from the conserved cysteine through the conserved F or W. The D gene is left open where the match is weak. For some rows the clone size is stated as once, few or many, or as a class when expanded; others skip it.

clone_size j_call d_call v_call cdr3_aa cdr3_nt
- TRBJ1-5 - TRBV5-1 CASSLEGLGNQPQHF TGCGCCAGCAGCTTGGAGGGGCTTGGAAATCAGCCCCAGCATTTT
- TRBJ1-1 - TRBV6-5 CASCRRGDDPEAFF TGTGCCAGCTGCCGACGGGGGGATGACCCTGAAGCTTTCTTT
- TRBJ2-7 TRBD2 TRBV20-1 CSARKASGGTGEQYF TGCAGTGCTAGGAAAGCTAGCGGGGGGACAGGCGAGCAGTACTTC
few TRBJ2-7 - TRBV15 CATSLGGAEYEQYF TGTGCCACCAGCTTGGGGGGAGCGGAGTACGAGCAGTACTTC
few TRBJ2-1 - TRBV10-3 CAISESMRVEQFF TGTGCCATCAGTGAGTCGATGAGGGTTGAGCAGTTCTTC
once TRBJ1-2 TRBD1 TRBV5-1 CASSLGTGGNYGCTF TGCGCCAGCAGCTTGGGGACAGGGGGTAACTATGGCTGCACCTTC
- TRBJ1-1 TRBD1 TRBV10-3 CAISEPDRGRTEAFF TGTGCCATCAGTGAGCCGGACAGGGGGCGGACTGAAGCTTTCTTT
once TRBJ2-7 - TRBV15 CATSRDMATSYEQYF TGTGCCACCAGCAGAGATATGGCAACCTCCTACGAGCAGTACTTC
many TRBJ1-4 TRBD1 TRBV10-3 CAISPDRGGKEKLFF TGTGCCATCAGTCCTGACAGGGGTGGAAAGGAAAAACTGTTTTTT
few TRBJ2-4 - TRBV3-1 CASSLGMLAKNIQYF TGTGCCAGCAGCCTTGGGATGTTGGCCAAAAACATTCAGTACTTC
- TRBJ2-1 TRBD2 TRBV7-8 CASSPGGDRRYNEQFF TGTGCCAGCAGCCCCGGGGGGGACCGACGGTACAATGAGCAGTTCTTC
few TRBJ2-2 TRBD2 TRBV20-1 CSGTAGGTGELFF TGCAGTGGAACAGCGGGGGGTACCGGGGAGCTGTTTTTT
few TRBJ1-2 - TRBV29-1 CSACCRGDGYTF TGCAGCGCCTGTTGCCGGGGGGACGGCTACACCTTC
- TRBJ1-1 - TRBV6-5 CASSYGAYTEAFF TGTGCCAGCAGTTACGGGGCTTACACTGAAGCTTTCTTT
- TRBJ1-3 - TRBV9 CASSVDGSSGNTIYF TGTGCCAGCAGCGTAGATGGGTCGTCTGGAAACACCATATATTTT
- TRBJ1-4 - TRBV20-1 CSAQGRIPHEKLFF TGCAGTGCACAAGGAAGAATCCCTCATGAAAAACTGTTTTTT
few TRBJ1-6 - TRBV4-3 CASSQAAGGGNSPLHF TGCGCCAGCAGCCAAGCAGCGGGGGGAGGTAATTCACCCCTCCACTTT